A selection of T cell receptor beta chains follows, all from one sample in a study of cytomegalovirus exposure and HLA in healthy donors. The repertoire was sequenced with immunoSEQ multiplex PCR; TCRdb's copy has only in-frame clones and lacks some. In the table there are 140,000 to 150,000 clones, 78% of which are singletons. Sequenced input: PBMCs. All receptors come from a female donor in good health and CMV-seronegative. CDR3s include the opening cysteine and the closing phenylalanine or tryptophan. A D gene is named only where the DNA matches it firmly. Some rows have no size entry. The others give once, few or many, or a class for an expanded clone.

>once|TRBJ1-2|TRBV29-1|TRBD1
TGCAGCTTCAACAGGGGATCCGGCTACCCCTTC
CSFNRGSGYPF
>once|TRBJ1-5|TRBV2|.
TGTGCCAGCAGTGACAGAGCGTTCAATCAGCCCCAGCATTTT
CASSDRAFNQPQHF
>.|TRBJ2-2|TRBV7-9|TRBD1
TGTGCCAGCAGCTTACGGGGACAGGTGTATACCGGGGAGCTGTTTTTT
CASSLRGQVYTGELFF
>.|TRBJ2-7|TRBV7-9|TRBD2
TGTGCCAGCAGCTTATTTAGCGGGACCTACGAGCAGTACTTC
CASSLFSGTYEQYF
>.|TRBJ1-2|TRBV2|TRBD1
TGTGCCAGCAGCTACAGGGGGCGCGGTGGCGGCTACCCCTTC
CASSYRGRGGGYPF
>.|TRBJ2-3|TRBV9|.
TGTGCCAGCAGCGTAGATGGTAGTAGATGGGATACGCAGTATTTT
CASSVDGSRWDTQYF
>.|TRBJ1-4|TRBV28|.
TGTGCCAGCAGTGAAAATGACATTGCAACTAATGAAAAACTGTTTTTT
CASSENDIATNEKLFF
>.|TRBJ2-2|TRBV11-2|.
TGTGCCAGCAGCTTAGATGATAGAGCCACCGGGGAGCTGTTTTTT
CASSLDDRATGELFF
>.|TRBJ1-1|TRBV6-1|TRBD1
TGTGCCAGCGCCTGGACAGGCAGGGGGATCACTGAAGCTTTCTTT
CASAWTGRGITEAFF
>.|TRBJ1-3|TRBV9|TRBD1
TGTGCCAGCAGCGTGACAGGGGTCTACTCTGGAAACACCATATATTTT
CASSVTGVYSGNTIYF
>few|TRBJ1-1|TRBV6-6|TRBD1
TGTGCCAGTTACAGAGGGCAGGGGGCCGTGAACACTGAAGCTTTCTTT
CASYRGQGAVNTEAFF
>.|TRBJ1-2|TRBV5-6|TRBD1
TGTGCCAGCAGCTTGTGGGACAGGGGGCAGGCGGGCTACACCTTC
CASSLWDRGQAGYTF
>.|TRBJ1-1|TRBV7-9|.
TGTTCCAGCAGCTCCGGAAACGGGGGAGCTTTCTTT
CSSSSGNGGAFF
>.|TRBJ1-2|TRBV2|TRBD1
TGTGCCGACAGGGATGGCTATGGCTACACCTTC
CADRDGYGYTF
>few|TRBJ2-3|TRBV7-6|.
TGTGCCAGCAGCTTATACACAGACCCCAAATCGGTTTTAACCTTT
CASSLYTDPKSVLTF
>.|TRBJ2-7|TRBV10-2|TRBD1
TGCGCCAGCAGGGGGACAGGAACCTACGAGCAGTACTTC
CASRGTGTYEQYF
>.|TRBJ2-3|TRBV5-4|.
TGTGCCAGCAGCTTGGGGGGTAGCGGATACACAGATACGCAGTATTTT
CASSLGGSGYTDTQYF
>.|TRBJ2-7|TRBV21-1|.
TGTGCCAGCAGGAAGCTGCCCGGGGGCTACGAGCAGTACTTC
CASRKLPGGYEQYF
>.|TRBJ1-1|TRBV28|TRBD1
TGTGCCAGCAGTTCCCCCCAGGGGGATACTACTGAAGCTTTCTTT
CASSSPQGDTTEAFF
>.|TRBJ1-2|TRBV4-3|TRBD1
TGCGCCAGCAGCCAAGAGACAGGGGCCCACTATGGCTACACCTTC
CASSQETGAHYGYTF
>.|TRBJ2-5|TRBV28|.
TGTGCCAGCAGTGCCCACAGGGAGCGGATCCAAGAGACCCAGTACTTC
CASSAHRERIQETQYF
>.|TRBJ2-5|TRBV19|.
TGTGCCAGTAGTATAAGTCCGACTGGCGTGGAGACCCAGTACTTC
CASSISPTGVETQYF
>.|TRBJ1-6|TRBV27|TRBD1
TGTGCCAGCAGTTCCCCGACGGGACAGGGCGTCGCTAATTCACCCCTCCACTTT
CASSSPTGQGVANSPLHF
>.|TRBJ2-1|TRBV18|TRBD1
TGTGCCAGCTCACCCGGGACAGGGTCCTACAATGAGCAGTTCTTC
CASSPGTGSYNEQFF
>.|TRBJ2-3|TRBV6-5|.
TGTGCCAGCAGACTGGACTCGGCAGATACGCAGTATTTT
CASRLDSADTQYF
>.|TRBJ2-5|TRBV6-1|TRBD2
TGTGCCAGCAGTCCGACTAGCGGGACCCGAGAGACCCAGTACTTC
CASSPTSGTRETQYF
>few|TRBJ1-3|TRBV2|TRBD1
TGTGCCAGCCATGGGGGACAGGGTGGTGGAAACACCATATATTTT
CASHGGQGGGNTIYF
>.|TRBJ1-3|TRBV6-1|.
TGTGCCACCCGTACGGGGAAACAAAACACCATATATTTT
CATRTGKQNTIYF
>once|TRBJ2-6|TRBV12-5|.
TGTGCTAGTGGTCTCCAGGTGGGCTCTGGGGCCAACGTCCTGACTTTC
CASGLQVGSGANVLTF
>.|TRBJ2-7|TRBV28|.
TGTGCCAGCAGACTCTCCGTCTCCTACGAGCAGTACTTC
CASRLSVSYEQYF
>.|TRBJ2-1|TRBV29-1|TRBD2
TGCAGCGTTGTGCGAGCGGGATTTTACAATGAGCAGTTCTTC
CSVVRAGFYNEQFF
>.|TRBJ1-3|TRBV25-1|.
TGTGCCAGCAGGGACATGGCTGGAAACACCATATATTTT
CASRDMAGNTIYF
>.|TRBJ1-5|TRBV28|.
TGTGCCAGCAGTTTAGTCGGGGTTTGGGGAAATCAGCCCCAGCATTTT
CASSLVGVWGNQPQHF
>.|TRBJ2-1|TRBV5-4|TRBD2
TGTGCCAGCAGCTTGGTAAAGCGGGGGGGCCATGAGCAGTTCTTC
CASSLVKRGGHEQFF
>few|TRBJ1-4|TRBV6-5|.
TGTGCCAGCAGCGATACCCAGGGTGAAAAACTGTTTTTT
CASSDTQGEKLFF
>.|TRBJ1-4|TRBV27|.
TGTGCCAGCGGCGCGACAGAAGCAACTAATGAAAAACTGTTTTTT
CASGATEATNEKLFF
>.|TRBJ1-5|TRBV15|.
TGTGCCACCAGCAGAGCGGCGGATAGCAATCAGCCCCAGCATTTT
CATSRAADSNQPQHF
>.|TRBJ1-1|TRBV7-9|.
TGTGCCAGCAGCTTATATCGGAACACTGAAGCTTTCTTT
CASSLYRNTEAFF
>.|TRBJ1-2|TRBV10-3|.
TGTGCCATCAGTGAGAACCAGCAGGACTATGGCTACACCTTC
CAISENQQDYGYTF
>.|TRBJ1-2|TRBV5-1|TRBD1
TGCGCCAGCAGCTTGGATGAGGGGGCGGAGGGCTACACCTTC
CASSLDEGAEGYTF
>.|TRBJ2-3|TRBV6-4|.
TGTGCCAGCAGTGACCCAGGGTCGGCAGATACGCAGTATTTT
CASSDPGSADTQYF
>.|TRBJ1-1|TRBV29-1|TRBD1
TGCAGCGTTGAAACGGACAGGGAAACTGAAGCTTTCTTT
CSVETDRETEAFF
>.|TRBJ1-2|TRBV7-2|.
TGTGCCAGCAGCTTAGCTCAGGCGAAAAGCTACACCTTC
CASSLAQAKSYTF
>.|TRBJ2-3|TRBV7-9|TRBD1
TGTGCCAGCAGCCAGACAGGGGAATCGGATACGCAGTATTTT
CASSQTGESDTQYF
>.|TRBJ2-5|TRBV7-2|TRBD1
TGTGCCAGCAGCCAATCGGACAGGAGGACGGAGACCCAGTACTTC
CASSQSDRRTETQYF
>.|TRBJ2-7|TRBV15|.
TGTGCCACCAGCAGAGATCAGGCAGGGATCATCTACGAGCAGTACTTC
CATSRDQAGIIYEQYF
>once|TRBJ2-1|TRBV6-1|.
TGTGCCAGCAGTGGGTCCGTCGGACAGATATACAATGAGCAGTTCTTC
CASSGSVGQIYNEQFF
>few|TRBJ1-1|TRBV19|TRBD1
TGTGCCAGTAGGCAGGAGGGGGCGAACACTGAAGCTTTCTTT
CASRQEGANTEAFF
>.|TRBJ2-1|TRBV7-8|.
TGTGCCAGCAGCCAGACACCATTCAGCTCCTACAATGAGCAGTTCTTC
CASSQTPFSSYNEQFF